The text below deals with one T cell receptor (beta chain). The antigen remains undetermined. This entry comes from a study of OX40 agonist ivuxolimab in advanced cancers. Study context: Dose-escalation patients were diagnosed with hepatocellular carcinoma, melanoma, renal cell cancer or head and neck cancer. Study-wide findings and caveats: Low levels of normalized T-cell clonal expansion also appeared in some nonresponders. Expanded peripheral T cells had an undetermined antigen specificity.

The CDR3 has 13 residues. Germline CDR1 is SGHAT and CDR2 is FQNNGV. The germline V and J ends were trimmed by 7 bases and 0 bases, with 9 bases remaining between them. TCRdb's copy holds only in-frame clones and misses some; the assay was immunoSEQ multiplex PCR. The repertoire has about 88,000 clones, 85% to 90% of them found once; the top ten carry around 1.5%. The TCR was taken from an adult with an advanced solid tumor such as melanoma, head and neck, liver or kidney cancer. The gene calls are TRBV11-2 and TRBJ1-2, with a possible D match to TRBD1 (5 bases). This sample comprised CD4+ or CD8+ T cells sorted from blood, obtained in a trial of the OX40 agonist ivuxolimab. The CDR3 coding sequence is TGTGCCAGCACCCCAGGGCCTAACTATGGCTACACCTTC. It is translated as CASTPGPNYGYTF.